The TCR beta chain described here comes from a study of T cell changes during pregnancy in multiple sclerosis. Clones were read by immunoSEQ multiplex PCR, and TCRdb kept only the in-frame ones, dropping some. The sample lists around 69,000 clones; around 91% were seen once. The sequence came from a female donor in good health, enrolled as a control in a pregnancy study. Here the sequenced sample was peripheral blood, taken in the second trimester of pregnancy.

The CDR3 is CASSQTSQETQYF. In DNA, the CDR3 is TGTGCCAGCAGCCAGACTAGCCAAGAGACCCAGTACTTC. The chain joins TRBV28 to TRBJ2-5, with D possibly being TRBD2 (6 bases). The CDR3 consists of 13 residues. Germline V lookup: CDR1 MDHEN, CDR2 SYDVKM. With 6 bases removed from V and 1 base from J, the gap between germline ends came to 9 bases. Full variable domain (outside the CDR3, taken from reference TRBV28 and TRBJ2-5): DVKVTQSSRYLVKRTGEKVFLECVQDMDHENMFWYRQDPGLGLRLIYFSYDVKMKEKGDIPEGYSVSREKKERFSLILESASTNQTSMYLCASSQTSQETQYFGPGTRLLVL.